Presented here are 31 T cell receptor beta chains from one specimen sequenced in a study of shared clonotypes between healthy human individuals. TCRdb keeps only in-frame clones here, not all; method: immunoSEQ multiplex PCR. The sample lists some 470,000 clones; less than 80% were seen once. The sequenced sample consisted of PBMCs. Receptors originate from a woman aged 40 to 49 in good health. Some clones in this sample may be carry-over from other donors' samples.

In its sample, this clone was seen a few times. V usage is TRBV12-5 and J usage is TRBJ2-1; 7 nucleotides match TRBD2. CDR1 and CDR2 from the germline V gene are LGHNT and FRNRAP. The CDR3 loop spans 15 amino acids. The V segment lost 7 bases and the J segment 3 bases; nucleotides outside the gene matches: 9. DNA of the CDR3: TGTGCTAGTGCCGAGCGGGACGTGATCTACAATGAGCAGTTCTTC. Amino acid sequence: CASAERDVIYNEQFF.

This clone has just one count. This chain uses TRBV28 with TRBJ1-2; D is uncertain. This CDR3 has 12 residues. Trimming took off 7 bases at V and 0 bases at J, with 6 bases between the two ends. In germline, CDR1 is MDHEN, CDR2 SYDVKM. The CDR3 region is CASTAPNYGYTF. In DNA, the CDR3 is TGTGCCAGCACCGCTCCTAACTATGGCTACACCTTC.

The chain combines TRBV7-3 with TRBJ1-2; no clear D. Trimming removed 1 base at V and 4 bases at J, with 10 bases between. Germline CDR1 and CDR2: SGHTA and FQGTGA. The CDR3 consists of 14 residues. CDR3 nucleotides: TGTGCCAGCAGCTTAAACCCAGTAGCCTATGGCTACACCTTC. Residues: CASSLNPVAYGYTF.

V and J are TRBV10-3 and TRBJ2-1, with 8 bases that match TRBD2. The CDR3 has 14 residues. V shed 2 bases and J 9 bases; nucleotides not matched to a gene: 6. Looked up from germline, CDR1 is ENHRY and CDR2 is SYGVKD. The CDR3, as DNA: TGTGCCATCAGTGAGGGGCGGGAGGTCGGTGAGCAGTTCTTC. Protein product: CAISEGREVGEQFF.

This clone was seen repeatedly, ten times or more. The CDR3, as DNA: TGTGCCAGCAGCTTAGCATTGCCAGGACCTCCCTACGAGCAGTACTTC. It is translated as CASSLALPGPPYEQYF. The genes are TRBV7-8 and TRBJ2-7; D remains unclear. The CDR3 runs to 16 residues. Trimming cost V 0 bases and J 2 bases, with 14 bases left between them. Germline loops: CDR1 SGHVS, CDR2 FQNEAQ.

V usage is TRBV5-6 and J usage is TRBJ1-2; D is ambiguous. This CDR3 comprises 12 residues. From germline, CDR1 is SGHDT and CDR2 YYEEEE. V was pared by 1 base and J by 2 bases, with 3 bases between. CDR3 region: CASSLKNYGYTF. CDR3 nucleotide sequence: TGTGCCAGCAGCTTGAAGAACTATGGCTACACCTTC.

The chain recombines TRBV15 with TRBJ2-7; TRBD1 agrees at 7 bases. Per germline, CDR1 LNHNV and CDR2 YYDKDF (reference sequence). The CDR3 consists of 15 residues. The V gene end was trimmed by 1 base and the J gene end by 4 bases; junction bases not matched to a gene: 7. CDR3 protein: CATSRGVEGAYEQYF. The CDR3 region has the DNA TGTGCCACCAGCAGAGGGGTTGAGGGGGCGTACGAGCAGTACTTC.

The gene calls are TRBV19 and TRBJ1-5; D perhaps matches TRBD1 (5 bases). This CDR3 contains 12 residues. CDR1 and CDR2 (germline): LNHDA, SQIVND (reference sequence). V was clipped by 8 bases and J by 4 bases, with 9 bases between them. The CDR3 here is CASVGANQPQHF. CDR3 nucleotides: TGTGCCAGTGTTGGGGCGAATCAGCCCCAGCATTTT.

This clone was seen only once. This rearrangement joins TRBV11-2 to TRBJ2-7, with D possibly being TRBD2 (5 bases). V gave up 3 bases and J gave up 0 bases, with 12 bases separating them. Germline V lookup: CDR1 SGHAT, CDR2 FQNNGV. The CDR3 extends over 15 amino acids. This CDR3 reads CASSFTGIGSYEQYF. CDR3 DNA: TGTGCCAGCAGCTTCACGGGGATCGGCTCCTACGAGCAGTACTTC.

J is TRBJ1-4 and V is TRBV7-2; no reliable D call. Trimming took off 2 bases at V and 0 bases at J, with 7 bases between the two ends. This CDR3 is built from 15 residues. Germline V gene data show CDR1 as SGHTA and CDR2 as FQGNSA. CDR3 coding DNA: TGTGCCAGCAGCTTAAGATCAACAACTAATGAAAAACTGTTTTTT. It specifies CASSLRSTTNEKLFF.

This clone was recorded once. CDR3 bases: TGTGCCAGCAGCTTAGCGGGAGCTCACAATGAGCAGTTCTTC. Protein: CASSLAGAHNEQFF. This chain connects TRBV7-9 to TRBJ2-1; a possible D gene is TRBD2 (5 bases). Germline CDR1 reads SEHNR; CDR2 reads FQNEAQ (reference sequence). The V and J ends lost 0 bases and 5 bases respectively, with 8 bases between them. The CDR3 spans 14 residues.

Notes on this clone: Other DNA sequences from this sample encode an identical CDR3 as well. The genes are TRBV7-9 and TRBJ2-3; 9 nucleotides align to TRBD2. The length of the CDR3 is 15 residues. Germline lookup yields CDR1 SEHNR and CDR2 FQNEAQ (reference sequence). J was trimmed by 10 bases and V by 6 bases; bases with no gene match: 14. CDR3 region: CASSQGPSGILAQYF. DNA of the CDR3: TGTGCCAGCAGTCAAGGACCTAGCGGGATATTAGCGCAGTATTTT.

The chain is built from TRBV6-1 and TRBJ2-5, with unresolved D. V lost 2 bases and J lost 4, with 8 bases in between. Per the germline V gene, CDR1 is MNHNS and CDR2 is SASEGT. The CDR3 extends over 13 amino acids. Written as DNA, the CDR3 is TGTGCCAGCAGTGAACCGGGCGCAGAGACCCAGTACTTC. It codes for CASSEPGAETQYF.

This clone was counted a few times. The chain is built from TRBV5-1 and TRBJ2-1; D is unclear. CDR1 is SGHRS and CDR2 is YFSETQ in the germline V gene. This CDR3 is built from 14 residues. V was clipped by 0 bases and J by 6 bases, with 10 bases between them. This chain's CDR3 is CASSLADLVNEQFF. The CDR3 nucleotides are TGCGCCAGCAGCTTGGCGGACCTGGTCAATGAGCAGTTCTTC.

V and J are TRBV7-9 and TRBJ2-5, with 14 bases aligning to TRBD2. The CDR3 totals 15 residues. With V trimmed by 4 bases and J by 4 bases, 2 bases remained unmatched. Germline V gives CDR1 SEHNR, CDR2 FQNEAQ (reference sequence). This chain's CDR3 is CASSSGLAGGETQYF. The CDR3 DNA sequence: TGTGCCAGCAGCTCCGGACTAGCGGGGGGAGAGACCCAGTACTTC.

The chain recombines TRBV10-3 with TRBJ1-1; D possibly corresponds to TRBD1 (6 bases). This CDR3 spans 14 amino acids. The germline gives CDR1 ENHRY, CDR2 SYGVKD. V was clipped by 10 bases and J by 4 bases, with 19 bases between them. The CDR3 DNA is TGTGCCACAAGTCCCGTGCAGGGGCGCACTGAAGCTTTCTTT. Protein sequence: CATSPVQGRTEAFF.

V gene TRBV27 combines with J gene TRBJ1-1; no definite D call. Germline CDR1 reads MNHEY; CDR2 reads SMNVEV (reference sequence). The V gene lost 5 bases and the J gene lost 1 base, with 8 bases spanning the gap. The CDR3 runs to 13 residues. The CDR3 region has the DNA TGTGCCAGCAGTCCCCATAAGAACACTGAAGCTTTCTTT. Translation: CASSPHKNTEAFF.

The rearrangement uses TRBV6-1 and TRBJ1-1; D gene ambiguous. V shed 2 bases and J shed 5 bases, with 15 bases lying between them. The CDR3 is 15 amino acids. The germline V gene encodes CDR1 MNHNS and CDR2 SASEGT. CDR3 sequence: CASSEREEGGTEAFF. The CDR3 DNA sequence: TGTGCCAGCAGTGAAAGGGAGGAAGGTGGGACTGAAGCTTTCTTT.

This rearrangement joins TRBV4-2 to TRBJ2-3; D is ambiguous. The ends were cut back, 3 bases at V and 0 bases at J, with 7 bases in the middle. Germline V gene sequence: CDR1 LGHNA, CDR2 YNFKEQ. This CDR3 comprises 14 residues. The CDR3 sequence: CASSHAVSTDTQYF. DNA for the CDR3: TGTGCCAGCAGCCATGCAGTGAGCACAGATACGCAGTATTTT.

The rearrangement uses TRBV25-1 and TRBJ1-2; D is possibly TRBD1 (5 bases). Germline V gives CDR1 MGHDK, CDR2 SYGVNS. The CDR3 is made up of 15 amino acids. V was shortened by 6 bases and J by 8 bases, with 22 bases between the two germline ends. CDR3 sequence reads: CASSQRDPTFGGYTF. The CDR3 DNA is TGTGCCAGCAGCCAGAGGGACCCCACCTTTGGCGGCTACACCTTC.

The table lists this clone with many counts. This CDR3 is also generated by other DNA sequences in the sample. The V and J genes are TRBV7-9 and TRBJ1-4, with TRBD1 as a possible D gene (6 bases). Germline CDR1 and CDR2: SEHNR and FQNEAQ (reference sequence). Between the trimmed V and J ends, which lost 1 base and 5 bases, there was a span of 14 bases. The CDR3 consists of 16 residues. CDR3 nucleotides: TGTGCCAGCAGCTTAGGTGGTATAGGGGGGAATGAAAAACTGTTTTTT. It is translated as CASSLGGIGGNEKLFF.

This clone was found a few times. This chain uses TRBV6-6 with TRBJ2-7; weak D call: TRBD1 (5 bases). The closer fit of TRBJ2-1 to the DNA end suggests the J call may be wrong. From germline, CDR1 is MNHNY and CDR2 SVGAGI (reference sequence). The CDR3 has 14 residues. CDR3 residues: CASTLIRGSDEQFF. CDR3 DNA: TGTGCCAGCACCTTAATAAGGGGATCGGATGAGCAGTTCTTC.

This rearrangement joins TRBV7-2 to TRBJ2-7, with D possibly being TRBD1 (5 bases). CDR3 length: 15 amino acids. Trimming removed 4 bases at V and 5 bases at J, with 18 bases between. Germline V gene sequence: CDR1 SGHTA, CDR2 FQGNSA. CDR3: CASSSVGHSLDEQYF. CDR3 nucleotide sequence: TGTGCCAGCAGCTCAGTTGGACACTCCTTAGACGAGCAGTACTTC. Full variable domain (missing parts from reference TRBV7-2 and TRBJ2-7): GAGVSQSPSNKVTEKGKDVELRCDPISGHTALYWYRQSLGQGLEFLIYFQGNSAPDKSGLPSDRFSAERTGGSVSTLTIQRTQQEDSAVYLCASSSVGHSLDEQYFGPGTRLTVT.

The V gene is TRBV2, the J gene TRBJ2-3, with D hard to call. The germline V gene encodes CDR1 SNHLY and CDR2 FYNNEI. This CDR3 contains 14 residues. With 5 bases removed from V and 3 bases from J, the gap between germline ends came to 12 bases. The CDR3 sequence: CASSPAFRTDTQYF. In nucleotides, the CDR3 is TGTGCCAGCAGTCCCGCCTTCAGGACAGATACGCAGTATTTT.

This clone was detected once. Given a far larger clone just one base away, this is likely a sequencing read error. The chain couples TRBV30 to TRBJ1-2; possibly TRBD1 for D (5 bases). Trimming took 7 bases from V and 4 from J, leaving 13 bases between them. The CDR3 runs 12 residues. From germline, CDR1 is GTSNPN and CDR2 SVGIG (reference sequence). The CDR3 bases are TGTGCCTTTGCCCGGGGCTCCTATGGCTACACCTTC. It encodes CAFARGSYGYTF.

The rearrangement joins TRBV9 to TRBJ1-3; perhaps TRBD1 as D (6 bases). Germline-derived CDR1 and CDR2 are SGDLS and YYNGEE. Trimming left V 0 bases short and J 0 bases short, with 16 bases between. The CDR3 is made up of 18 amino acids. The CDR3 nucleotides are TGTGCCAGCAGCGTAGAGGGGGGAGGGGTAACCTCTGGAAACACCATATATTTT. It is translated as CASSVEGGGVTSGNTIYF.

The chain has TRBV7-3 and TRBJ2-5; D perhaps matches TRBD1 (6 bases). The V and J ends lost 5 bases and 0 bases respectively, with 13 bases between them. The germline CDR1 and CDR2 sequences are SGHTA and FQGTGA. The CDR3 spans 15 residues. The CDR3 bases are TGTGCCAGCAGCCCCTTTGGGGGCAACCAAGAGACCCAGTACTTC. Its translation is CASSPFGGNQETQYF.

This chain joins TRBV11-1 and TRBJ1-3; unclear D gene. V lost 5 bases to trimming and J lost 0 bases, with 11 bases between them. CDR3 length: 15 residues. Germline loops: CDR1 SGHAT, CDR2 FQDESV (reference sequence). The CDR3 loop is CASSAGRGSGNTIYF. The DNA of the CDR3 is TGTGCCAGCAGCGCCGGACGGGGCTCTGGAAACACCATATATTTT.

The chain uses TRBV18 and TRBJ2-7; 9 bases fit TRBD1. Per the germline V gene, CDR1 is KGHSH and CDR2 is LQKENI. The CDR3 spans 15 residues. V lost 4 bases and J lost 7; bases outside the gene matches: 11. The CDR3 reads CASSRAAGGTGEQYF. In nucleotides, the CDR3 is TGTGCCAGCTCACGAGCAGCGGGCGGGACAGGGGAGCAGTACTTC.

This clone was found once. The chain links TRBV5-1 to TRBJ2-7; 10 positions agree with TRBD1. The CDR3 extends over 15 amino acids. Looked up from germline, CDR1 is SGHRS and CDR2 is YFSETQ. The V gene end was trimmed by 0 bases and the J gene end by 2 bases; junction bases not matched to a gene: 2. The CDR3 nucleotides read TGCGCCAGCAGCTTGGGAGGGACAGGGGCCTACGAGCAGTACTTC. Translation gives CASSLGGTGAYEQYF.

This sequence joins TRBV4-3 and TRBJ1-3; D is uncertain. The CDR3 loop spans 13 amino acids. The germline CDR1 and CDR2 sequences are LGHNA and YSLEER. The V and J ends lost 0 bases and 4 bases respectively, with 4 bases between them. The CDR3 reads CASSQEGGNTIYF. CDR3 coding DNA: TGCGCCAGCAGCCAAGAAGGGGGAAACACCATATATTTT.